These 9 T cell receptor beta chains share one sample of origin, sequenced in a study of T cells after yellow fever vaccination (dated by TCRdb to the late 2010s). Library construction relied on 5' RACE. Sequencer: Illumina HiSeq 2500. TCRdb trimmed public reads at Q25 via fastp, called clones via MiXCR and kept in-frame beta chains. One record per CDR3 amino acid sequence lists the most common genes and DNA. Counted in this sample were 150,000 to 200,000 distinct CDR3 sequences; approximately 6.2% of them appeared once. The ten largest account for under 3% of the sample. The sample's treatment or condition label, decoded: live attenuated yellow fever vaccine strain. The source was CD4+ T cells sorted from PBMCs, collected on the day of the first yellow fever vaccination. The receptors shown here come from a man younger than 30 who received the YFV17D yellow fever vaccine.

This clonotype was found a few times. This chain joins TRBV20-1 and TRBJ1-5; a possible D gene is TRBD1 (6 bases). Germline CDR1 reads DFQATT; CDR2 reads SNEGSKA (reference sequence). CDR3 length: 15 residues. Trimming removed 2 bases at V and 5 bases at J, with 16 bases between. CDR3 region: CSARRPGGADQPQHF. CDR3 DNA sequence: TGCAGTGCTAGAAGGCCGGGGGGCGCGGATCAGCCCCAGCATTTT.

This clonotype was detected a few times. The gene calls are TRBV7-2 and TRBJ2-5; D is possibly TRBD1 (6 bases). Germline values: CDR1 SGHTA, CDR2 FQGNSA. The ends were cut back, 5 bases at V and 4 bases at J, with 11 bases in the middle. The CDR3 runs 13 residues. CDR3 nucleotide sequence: TGTGCCAGCAGCCCAGGGGTAGGAGAGACCCAGTACTTC. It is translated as CASSPGVGETQYF.

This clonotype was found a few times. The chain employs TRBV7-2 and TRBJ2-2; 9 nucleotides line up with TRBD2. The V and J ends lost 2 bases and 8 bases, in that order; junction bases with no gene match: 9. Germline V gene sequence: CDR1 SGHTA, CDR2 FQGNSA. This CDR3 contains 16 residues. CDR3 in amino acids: CASSLRTSALRGELFF. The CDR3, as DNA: TGTGCCAGCAGCTTAAGGACTAGCGCCCTACGAGGGGAGCTGTTTTTT.

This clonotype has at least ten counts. CDR3 amino acids: CSAAKGLPSYEQYF. CDR3 sequence (DNA): TGCAGTGCTGCCAAGGGACTCCCCTCCTACGAGCAGTACTTC. The chain joins TRBV20-1 to TRBJ2-7; TRBD2 might be the D (6 bases). V gave up 5 bases and J gave up 0 bases, with 14 bases separating them. CDR1 is DFQATT and CDR2 is SNEGSKA in the germline V gene (reference sequence). The CDR3 runs 14 residues.

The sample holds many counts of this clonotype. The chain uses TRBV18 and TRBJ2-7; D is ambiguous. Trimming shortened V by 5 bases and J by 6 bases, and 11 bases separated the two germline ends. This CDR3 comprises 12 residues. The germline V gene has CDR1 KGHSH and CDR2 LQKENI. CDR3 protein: CASSVSTSEQYF. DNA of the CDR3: TGTGCCAGCTCAGTAAGCACGAGCGAGCAGTACTTC.

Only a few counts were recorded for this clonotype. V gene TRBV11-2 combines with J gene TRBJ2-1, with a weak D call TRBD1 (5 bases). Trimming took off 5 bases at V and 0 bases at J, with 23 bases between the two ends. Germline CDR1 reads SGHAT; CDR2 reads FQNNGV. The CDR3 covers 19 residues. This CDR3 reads CASSQPNRLGLYSYNEQFF. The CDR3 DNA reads TGTGCCAGCAGCCAACCAAACCGGTTGGGGCTGTACTCCTACAATGAGCAGTTCTTC.

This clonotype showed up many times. Here the CDR3 reads CASSPPTHHSGANVLTF. DNA for the CDR3: TGTGCCAGCAGCCCACCGACCCATCACTCTGGGGCCAACGTCCTGACTTTC. This rearrangement joins TRBV14 to TRBJ2-6; D gene uncertain. Germline V gene lookup returns CDR1 SGHDN and CDR2 FVKESK. Trimming left V 4 bases short and J 0 bases short, with 13 bases between. This CDR3 region has 17 residues.

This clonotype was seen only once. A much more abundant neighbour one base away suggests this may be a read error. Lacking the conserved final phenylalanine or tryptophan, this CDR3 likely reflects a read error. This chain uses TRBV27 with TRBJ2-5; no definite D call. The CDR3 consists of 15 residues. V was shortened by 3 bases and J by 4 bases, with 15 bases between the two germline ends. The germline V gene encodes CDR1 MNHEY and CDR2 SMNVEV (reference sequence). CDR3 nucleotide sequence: TGTGCCAGCAGTTTCATAGGTAGCCCGAGAGAGACCCAGTACTAC. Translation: CASSFIGSPRETQYY.

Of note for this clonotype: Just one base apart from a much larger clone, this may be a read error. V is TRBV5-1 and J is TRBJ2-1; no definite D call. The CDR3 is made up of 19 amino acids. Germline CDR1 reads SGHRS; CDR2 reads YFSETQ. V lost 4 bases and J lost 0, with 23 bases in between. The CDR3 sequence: CASSHTLVISGPSYNEQFF. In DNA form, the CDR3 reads TGCGCCAGCAGCCACACTTTGGTCATATCTGGGCCCTCCTACAATGAGCAGTTCTTC.